Sequencing of this T cell receptor beta chain was carried out in a study of CD8 T cells in ankylosing spondylitis. Findings and caveats of the study: In ankylosing spondylitis blood, a motif of seven to nine highly homologous TCR beta variants appeared characteristic.

Quantitative 5'-RACE with molecular barcodes produced the TCR beta libraries. TCRdb redid the calling of the 5' RACE reads with MiXCR, one entry per CDR3 protein. The data hold some 340,000 distinct CDR3 sequences, with approximately 14% observed a single time. For this clonotype: Its antigen is unidentified.

The source material was blood, either unsorted or a sorted T cell fraction (not recorded which). The origin of this receptor is a male donor with ankylosing spondylitis or in good health (not recorded which).

CDR3 in amino acids: CASSLDLIKQYF. CDR3 DNA sequence: TGTGCCAGCAGCTTAGACCTCATCAAGCAGTACTTC. The chain employs TRBV11-3 and TRBJ2-7, with unresolved D. Germline CDR1 reads SGHNT; CDR2 reads YENEEA. V dropped 0 bases and J dropped 8 bases, with 8 bases sitting between them. The CDR3 spans 12 residues.